This entry lists 18 T cell receptor beta chains sequenced from one sample in a study of tumor-infiltrating lymphocytes in primary liver carcinoma. Between roughly 20 and 32 mg of unsorted bulk tissue served as the source from which RNA and DNA were co-extracted. TCR beta cDNA was reverse-transcribed from around 0.55 ug of total RNA. The reaction used a constant-region primer and ProtoScript II reverse transcriptase. Three nested multiplex PCR rounds, a slightly modified ARM-PCR method, built the TCR beta libraries. For approximately 9 cycles apiece, the opening two PCR rounds ran with TRBV1-TRBV30 forward primers and a C-beta reverse primer. TCRdb redid the calling of the multiplex PCR reads with MiXCR, one entry per CDR3 protein. The repertoire includes 50,000 to 70,000 distinct CDR3 sequences, roughly 70% of them detected once, and around 57% sits in the top ten. The sample taken for sequencing was liver tumor tissue from sampling region 2. Subset: tumor region T2, inferior pole. These receptors all stem from a man in his forties with primary liver carcinoma and hepatitis B virus infection.

Points on this clonotype: No conserved phenylalanine or tryptophan ends this CDR3, so it is likely a read error. J is TRBJ2-7 and V is TRBV11-2; a possible D gene is TRBD1 (5 bases). Germline lookup yields CDR1 SGHAT and CDR2 FQNNGV. The CDR3 spans 15 residues. CDR3 coding DNA: TGTGTCAGCAGCCTCATGACAGATCCGGACTACGAGCAGTACATC. Translation: CVSSLMTDPDYEQYI.

A remark on this clonotype: This CDR3 fails to terminate in the conserved phenylalanine or tryptophan, so it likely reflects a read error. No DNA is shown, since the ends of the CDR3 on it are uncertain; the CDR3 is the one TCRdb lists. The chain joins TRBV11-2 to TRBJ2-5; the table's D call, TRBD1, has no DNA check behind it. Germline CDR1 SGHAT, CDR2 FQNNGV. 16 amino acids form the CDR3, both terminal residues included. The CDR3 region is CASSQTSDGGKETQYV.

As to this clonotype: At one end, the junction sequence differs from germline, possibly due to a read error. V usage is TRBV29-1 and J usage is TRBJ2-5; 7 nucleotides match TRBD1. Germline V gene data show CDR1 as SQVTM and CDR2 as ANQGSEA. The CDR3 length is 14 residues. Here the CDR3 reads CSVSDRGRKEAQYF. DNA for the CDR3: TGCAGCGTTTCGGATAGGGGGCGCAAAGAGGCCCAGTACTTC.

There are a few counts of this clonotype. At one end the junction does not follow the germline gene, possibly because of a read error. The chain has TRBV6-1 and TRBJ2-7, with D tentatively TRBD1 (5 bases). CDR1 is MNHNS, CDR2 SASEGT, per germline. The CDR3 has 14 residues. The CDR3 here is CANSEPGQGGEQYF. CDR3 nucleotides: TGTGCCAACAGTGAACCCGGGCAGGGCGGCGAGCAGTACTTT.

On this clonotype: Mismatch with germline at one junction end may stem from a read error. This chain connects TRBV6-2 or TRBV6-3 to TRBJ2-7, with D tentatively TRBD1 (5 bases). The CDR3 spans 12 residues. Germline CDR1 is MNHEY and CDR2 is SVGEGT. The CDR3 DNA follows: TGTACCAGCAGCTTTGACAGCTACGAGGAGTACTTC. Its translation: CTSSFDSYEEYF.

V usage is TRBV2 and J usage is TRBJ1-5; D remains ambiguous. CDR3 length: 14 amino acids. The V end was cut by 7 bases, the J end by 4 bases, with 14 bases between. Germline CDR1 and CDR2: SNHLY and FYNNEI. In DNA, the CDR3 is TGTGCCAGCACAGGCCCCAAGAGAAATCAGCCCCAGCATTTT. Translation: CASTGPKRNQPQHF. The variable domain in full, completed from reference TRBV2 and TRBJ1-5, reads EPEVTQTPSHQVTQMGQEVILRCVPISNHLYFYWYRQILGQKVEFLVSFYNNEISEKSEIFDDQFSVERPDGSNFTLKIRSTKLEDSAMYFCASTGPKRNQPQHFGDGTRLSIL.

Concerning this clonotype: The junction departs from the called germline gene at one end, perhaps through a read error. The V and J genes are TRBV29-1 and TRBJ2-3, with 7 nucleotides matching TRBD2. The germline V gene encodes CDR1 SQVTM and CDR2 ANQGSEA. The CDR3 loop spans 16 amino acids. DNA of the CDR3: TGCAGCGGCGGGACGGGGGACGAGACTAGCACAGATAAGCAGTATTTT. Its translation: CSGGTGDETSTDKQYF.

This clonotype was detected ten times or more. The genes are TRBV4-1 and TRBJ2-7; D is uncertain. Trimming shortened V by 0 bases and J by 10 bases, and 16 bases separated the two germline ends. CDR1 and CDR2 (germline): MGHRA, YSYEKL. The CDR3 consists of 14 residues. CDR3 coding DNA: TGCGCCAGCAGCCAAGATCTCCAGGATTCCCCCCAGTACTTC. This sequence encodes CASSQDLQDSPQYF.

A word on this clonotype: A clone one base away is much larger, so this may be a read error. This sequence joins TRBV28 and TRBJ2-2; 8 bases fit TRBD1. Germline-derived CDR1 and CDR2 are MDHEN and SYDVKM. The CDR3 has 14 residues. J gave up 3 bases and V 6 bases, and 3 bases lay outside the gene matches. The CDR3 is CASSLTGDTGELFF. CDR3 nucleotides: TGTGCCAGCAGCCTGACAGGGGACACCGGGGAGCTGTTTTTT.

There are many counts of this clonotype. The CDR3 nucleotides are TGCGCCAGCAGTGACAGGACTCTCTACAATGAGCAGTTCTTC. Amino acids: CASSDRTLYNEQFF. The genes are TRBV10-1 and TRBJ2-1; D is possibly TRBD2 (5 bases). V shed 3 bases and J shed 3 bases, with 9 bases lying between them. The CDR3 spans 14 residues. Germline CDR1 is WNHNN and CDR2 is SYGVQD (reference sequence).

This clonotype was seen only a few times. A read error may produce the germline difference seen at one junction end. DNA of the CDR3: TGCAGCGTTCCACGTAGCGGAGGGACCGGGGAGCTGATCTTT. Its protein is CSVPRSGGTGELIF. The gene calls are TRBV29-1 and TRBJ2-2, with a tentative D call TRBD2 (6 bases). This CDR3 is 14 amino acids long. Looked up from germline, CDR1 is SQVTM and CDR2 is ANQGSEA.

Notes on this clonotype: The CDR3 does not end in the conserved phenylalanine or tryptophan, so this is likely a read error. The chain has TRBV4-3 and TRBJ2-1; D perhaps matches TRBD1 (5 bases). CDR1 and CDR2 (germline): LGHNA, YSLEER. The CDR3 contains 17 residues. The germline V and J ends were trimmed by 0 bases and 0 bases, with 12 bases remaining between them. CDR3 protein: CASSQDLDSSSYNEQFL. The CDR3 DNA reads as TGCGCCAGCAGCCAAGATCTTGACAGCAGCTCCTACAATGAGCAGTTCTTG.

Comment on this clonotype: Likely a read error: the CDR3 ends without its conserved phenylalanine or tryptophan. The limits of the CDR3 on the DNA are not certain, so only TCRdb's listed CDR3 is given. This chain links TRBV4-2 with TRBJ1-1; the table gives TRBD1 as D, unverified against the DNA. The CDR3 totals 17 residues, both ends included. Germline values: CDR1 LGHNA, CDR2 YNFKEQ. CDR3 protein: CVSSQEYGQGFWTEALI.

This clonotype appeared a single time. The chain recombines TRBV29-1 with TRBJ2-5; 7 nucleotides match TRBD2. The germline CDR1 and CDR2 sequences are SQVTM and ANQGSEA. Losses at the gene ends were 4 bases for V and 1 base for J; bases not matched to a gene: 15. CDR3 length: 17 amino acids. Written as DNA, the CDR3 is TGCAGCGTTGTACCAACGGGAGGTCGCTTCAGCCAAGAGACCCAGTACTTC. Translating gives CSVVPTGGRFSQETQYF. Full variable domain (outside the CDR3, taken from reference TRBV29-1 and TRBJ2-5): SAVISQKPSRDICQRGTSLTIQCQVDSQVTMMFWYRQQPGQSLTLIATANQGSEATYESGFVIDKFPISRPNLTFSTLTVSNMSPEDSSIYLCSVVPTGGRFSQETQYFGPGTRLLVL.

About this clonotype: This may stem from a read error, because a much larger clone lies one nucleotide away. The V and J genes are TRBV2 and TRBJ2-6, with D perhaps given as TRBD1 or TRBD2 (5 bases each). Germline lookup yields CDR1 SNHLY and CDR2 FYNNEI. This CDR3 is 17 amino acids long. Deletions cut 5 bases from V and 3 bases from J, with 17 bases between. CDR3 sequence: CASSPTRDGYGANVLTF. The CDR3 bases are TGTGCCAGCAGTCCGACACGGGACGGCTATGGGGCCAACGTCCTGACTTTC.

This clonotype has more than one count but fewer than ten. The rearrangement links TRBV24-1 to TRBJ2-6; D unclear. CDR1 is KGHDR, CDR2 SFDVKD, per germline. V was shortened by 4 bases and J by 4 bases, with 7 bases between the two germline ends. This CDR3 spans 14 amino acids. CDR3 amino acids: CATSDQTGANVLTF. The DNA of the CDR3 is TGTGCCACCAGTGACCAGACAGGGGCCAACGTCCTGACTTTC.

Of note for this clonotype: The junction departs from germline at one end; a sequencing error may be responsible. The chain combines TRBV6-1 with TRBJ2-1, with 8 bases lining up with TRBD2. In germline, CDR1 is MNHNS, CDR2 SASEGT. This CDR3 contains 15 residues. As DNA, the CDR3 is TGTACCAGCAGTGTGTTTAGCGGGACCCACAATGAGCACTTCTTC. Translating it yields CTSSVFSGTHNEHFF.

Concerning this clonotype itself: This CDR3 fails to terminate in the conserved phenylalanine or tryptophan, so it likely reflects a read error. The DNA is left out, because the CDR3 cannot be placed on it with certainty; the CDR3 is given as TCRdb lists it. The J gene is TRBJ1-1, the V gene TRBV6-1; TRBD1, the table's D call, was not compared with the DNA. The CDR3 region is 13 residues in length, termini included. Germline loops: CDR1 MNHNS, CDR2 SASEGT. The CDR3 here is CASKLQRDTEAFS.